What follows are 5 T cell receptor beta chains derived from one specimen sequenced in a study of T cells in localized non-small cell lung cancer. The assay was immunoSEQ multiplex PCR, and TCRdb's table has in-frame clones only and misses some. The table shows around 1,000 clones, with roughly 25% occurring only once. This specimen consisted of lung tumor tissue, obtained before any cancer treatment. These receptors were obtained from a male donor aged 60 or over with stage I squamous cell lung carcinoma.

This sequence joins TRBV11-3 and TRBJ2-7, with 10 positions matching TRBD2. Germline V gene sequence: CDR1 SGHNT, CDR2 YENEEA. This CDR3 is 14 amino acids long. J gave up 4 bases and V 5 bases, and 5 bases lay outside the gene matches. The CDR3 loop is CASSLSGRGYEQYF. As DNA, the CDR3 is TGTGCCAGCAGCCTGAGCGGGAGGGGATACGAGCAGTACTTC.

This chain joins TRBV29-1 and TRBJ1-5, with TRBD1 as a possible D gene (6 bases). The CDR3 spans 13 residues. Trimming pared 5 bases from V and 5 bases from J, leaving 13 bases between. Germline V gene data show CDR1 as SQVTM and CDR2 as ANQGSEA. The CDR3 sequence is CSVMGRGDQPQHF. The CDR3 DNA reads TGCAGCGTTATGGGAAGGGGGGATCAGCCCCAGCATTTT.

This clone turned up a few times. The V gene is TRBV25-1, the J gene TRBJ2-7; 9 positions match TRBD2. Trimming cost V 4 bases and J 0 bases; bases outside gene matches: 7. The CDR3 covers 16 residues. The germline V gene has CDR1 MGHDK and CDR2 SYGVNS. For the CDR3, the DNA is TGTGCCAGCAGTGGCCCTAGCGGGACCACCTCCTACGAGCAGTACTTC. Amino acid sequence: CASSGPSGTTSYEQYF.

This rearrangement joins TRBV10-2 to TRBJ2-3; D gene uncertain. V dropped 6 bases and J dropped 4 bases, with 14 bases sitting between them. The CDR3 runs to 14 residues. The germline gives CDR1 WSHSY, CDR2 SAAADI. The DNA for the CDR3 is TGCGCCAGCAGAGTGGTAGTTGGGGCAGATACGCAGTATTTT. It is translated as CASRVVVGADTQYF.

This clone was counted between two and nine times. The chain employs TRBV6-8 and TRBJ2-1, with 8 bases matching TRBD2. CDR1 MNHGY and CDR2 SAAAGT come from the germline V gene. This CDR3 has 15 residues. The V and J ends lost 0 bases and 7 bases, in that order; junction bases with no gene match: 5. The CDR3 region is CASSYSSGSLNEQFF. DNA for the CDR3: TGTGCCAGCAGTTACTCAAGCGGGAGTCTGAATGAGCAGTTCTTC.